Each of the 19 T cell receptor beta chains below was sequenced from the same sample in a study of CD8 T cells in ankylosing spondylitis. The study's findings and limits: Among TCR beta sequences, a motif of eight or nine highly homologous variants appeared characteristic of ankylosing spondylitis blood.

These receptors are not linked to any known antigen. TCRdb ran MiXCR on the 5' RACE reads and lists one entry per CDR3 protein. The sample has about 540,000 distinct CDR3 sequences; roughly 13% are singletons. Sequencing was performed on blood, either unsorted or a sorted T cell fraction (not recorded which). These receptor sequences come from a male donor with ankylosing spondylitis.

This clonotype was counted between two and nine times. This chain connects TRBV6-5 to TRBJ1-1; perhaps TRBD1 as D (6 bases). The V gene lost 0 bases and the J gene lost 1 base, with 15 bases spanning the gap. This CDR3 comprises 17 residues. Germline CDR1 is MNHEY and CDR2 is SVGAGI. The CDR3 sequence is CASSYSRLGGSNTEAFF. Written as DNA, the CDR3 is TGTGCCAGCAGTTACTCGCGGTTAGGGGGATCGAACACTGAAGCTTTCTTT.

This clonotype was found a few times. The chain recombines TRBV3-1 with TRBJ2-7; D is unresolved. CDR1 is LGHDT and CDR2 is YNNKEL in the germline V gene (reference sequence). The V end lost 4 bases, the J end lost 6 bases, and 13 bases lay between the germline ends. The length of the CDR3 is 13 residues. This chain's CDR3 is CASSPPLLSEQYF. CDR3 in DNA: TGTGCCAGCAGCCCTCCCCTTCTTTCCGAGCAGTACTTC.

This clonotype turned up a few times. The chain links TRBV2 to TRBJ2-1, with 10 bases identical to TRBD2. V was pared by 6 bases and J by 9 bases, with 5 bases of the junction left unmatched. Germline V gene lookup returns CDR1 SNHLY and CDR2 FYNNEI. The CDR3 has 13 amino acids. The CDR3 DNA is TGTGCCAGCAGGCTAGCGGGAGACGGTGAGCAGTTCTTC. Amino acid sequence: CASRLAGDGEQFF. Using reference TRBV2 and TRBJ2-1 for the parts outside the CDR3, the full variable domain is EPEVTQTPSHQVTQMGQEVILRCVPISNHLYFYWYRQILGQKVEFLVSFYNNEISEKSEIFDDQFSVERPDGSNFTLKIRSTKLEDSAMYFCASRLAGDGEQFFGPGTRLTVL.

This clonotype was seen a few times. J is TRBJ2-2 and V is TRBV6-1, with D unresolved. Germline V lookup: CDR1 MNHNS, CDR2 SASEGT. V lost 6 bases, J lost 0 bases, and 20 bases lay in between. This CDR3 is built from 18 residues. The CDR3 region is CASSEFRSSNTNTGELFF. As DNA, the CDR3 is TGTGCCAGCAGCGAATTTCGTTCTTCGAACACGAACACCGGGGAGCTGTTTTTT.

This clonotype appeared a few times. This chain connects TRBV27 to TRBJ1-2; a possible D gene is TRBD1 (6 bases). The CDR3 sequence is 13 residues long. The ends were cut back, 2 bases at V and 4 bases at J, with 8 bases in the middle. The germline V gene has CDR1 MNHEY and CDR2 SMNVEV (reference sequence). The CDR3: CASSLTGAYGYTF. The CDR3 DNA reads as TGTGCCAGCAGTTTAACGGGGGCCTATGGCTACACCTTC.

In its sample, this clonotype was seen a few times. The CDR3 nucleotides read TGTGCCAGCAGCCAGGCGACGATAGCGGGCAAGGTCATCGGGCAGTACTTC. This codes for CASSQATIAGKVIGQYF. The rearrangement uses TRBV4-2 and TRBJ2-7; 7 bases line up with TRBD2. Germline V CDR1 and CDR2: LGHNA, YNFKEQ. This CDR3 is 17 amino acids long. After removal of 3 bases from V and 9 bases from J, the junction contained 20 bases not matched to a gene.

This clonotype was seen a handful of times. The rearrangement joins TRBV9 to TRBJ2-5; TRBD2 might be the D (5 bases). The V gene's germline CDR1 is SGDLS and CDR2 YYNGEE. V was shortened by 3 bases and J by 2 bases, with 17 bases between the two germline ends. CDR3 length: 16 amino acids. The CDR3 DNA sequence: TGTGCCAGCAGCGCCCCTCATGCCAGCGGACAAGAGACCCAGTACTTC. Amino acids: CASSAPHASGQETQYF. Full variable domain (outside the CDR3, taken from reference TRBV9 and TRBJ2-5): DSGVTQTPKHLITATGQRVTLRCSPRSGDLSVYWYQQSLDQGLQFLIQYYNGEERAKGNILERFSAQQFPDLHSELNLSSLELGDSALYFCASSAPHASGQETQYFGPGTRLLVL.

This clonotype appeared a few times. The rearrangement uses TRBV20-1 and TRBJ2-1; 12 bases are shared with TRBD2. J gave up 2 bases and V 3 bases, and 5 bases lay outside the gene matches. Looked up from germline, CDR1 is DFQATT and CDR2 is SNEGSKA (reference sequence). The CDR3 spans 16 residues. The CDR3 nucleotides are TGCAGTGCTAGGGGGACTAGCGGGCCAGCCTACAATGAGCAGTTCTTC. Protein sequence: CSARGTSGPAYNEQFF.

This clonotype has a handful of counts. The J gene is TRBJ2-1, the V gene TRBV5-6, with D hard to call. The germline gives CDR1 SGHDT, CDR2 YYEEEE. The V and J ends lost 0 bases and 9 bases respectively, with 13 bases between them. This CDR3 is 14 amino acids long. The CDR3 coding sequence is TGTGCCAGCAGCTTGGTTGGTTCGGGTGGTGAGCAGTTCTTC. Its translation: CASSLVGSGGEQFF.

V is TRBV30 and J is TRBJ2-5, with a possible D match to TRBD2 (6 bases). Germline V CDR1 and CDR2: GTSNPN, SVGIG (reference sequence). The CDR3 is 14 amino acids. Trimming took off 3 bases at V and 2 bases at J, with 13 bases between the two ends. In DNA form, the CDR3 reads TGTGCCTGGAGCAGGATGCGGGGACAAGAGACCCAGTACTTC. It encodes CAWSRMRGQETQYF.

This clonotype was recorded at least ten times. Here the CDR3 DNA reads TGTGCCAGCAGCCAAGAGGGAGCATACAATGAGCAGTTCTTC. Its translation is CASSQEGAYNEQFF. The chain has TRBV3-1 and TRBJ2-1, with D possibly TRBD2 on 5 matching bases. Trimming took off 0 bases at V and 4 bases at J, with 7 bases between the two ends. The length of the CDR3 is 14 residues. Germline V gene sequence: CDR1 LGHDT, CDR2 YNNKEL (reference sequence).

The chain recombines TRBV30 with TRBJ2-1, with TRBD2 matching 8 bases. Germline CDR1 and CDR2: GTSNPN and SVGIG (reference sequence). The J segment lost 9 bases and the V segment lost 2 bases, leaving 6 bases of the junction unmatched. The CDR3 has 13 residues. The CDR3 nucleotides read TGTGCCTGGAGTAGCGGGAGATTTGCTGAGCAGTTCTTC. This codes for CAWSSGRFAEQFF.

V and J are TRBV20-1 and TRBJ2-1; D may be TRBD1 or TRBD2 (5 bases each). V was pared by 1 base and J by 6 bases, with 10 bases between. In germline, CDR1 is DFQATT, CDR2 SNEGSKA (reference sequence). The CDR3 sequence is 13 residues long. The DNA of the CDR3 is TGCAGTGCTAGAGTCCCTGGGGGCAATGAGCAGTTCTTC. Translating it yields CSARVPGGNEQFF.

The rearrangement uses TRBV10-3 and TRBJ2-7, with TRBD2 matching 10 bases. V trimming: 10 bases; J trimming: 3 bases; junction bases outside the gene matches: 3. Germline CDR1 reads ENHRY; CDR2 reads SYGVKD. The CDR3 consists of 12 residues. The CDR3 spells CASTSGIYEQYF. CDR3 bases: TGTGCCAGCACTAGCGGGATCTACGAGCAGTACTTC.

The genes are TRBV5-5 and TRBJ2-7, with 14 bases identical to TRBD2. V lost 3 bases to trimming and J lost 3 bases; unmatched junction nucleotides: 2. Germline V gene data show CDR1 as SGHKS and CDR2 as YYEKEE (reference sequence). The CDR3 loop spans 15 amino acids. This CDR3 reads CASSWGTSGGYEQYF. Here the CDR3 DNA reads TGTGCCAGCAGCTGGGGGACTAGCGGGGGCTACGAGCAGTACTTC.

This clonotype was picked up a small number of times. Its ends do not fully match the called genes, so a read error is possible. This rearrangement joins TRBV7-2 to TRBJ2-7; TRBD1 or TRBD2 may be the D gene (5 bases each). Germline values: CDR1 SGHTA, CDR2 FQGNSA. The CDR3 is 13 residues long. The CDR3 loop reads CASTEPGRDEQYF. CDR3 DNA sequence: TGTGCCAGCACCGAGCCGGGGCGAGACGAGCAGTACTTT.

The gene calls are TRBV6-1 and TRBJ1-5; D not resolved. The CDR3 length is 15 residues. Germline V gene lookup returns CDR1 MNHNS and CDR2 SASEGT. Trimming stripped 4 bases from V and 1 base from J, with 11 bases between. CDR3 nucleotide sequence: TGTGCCAGCAGTGTTAAGGTTTTCAGCAATCAGCCCCAGCATTTT. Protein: CASSVKVFSNQPQHF.

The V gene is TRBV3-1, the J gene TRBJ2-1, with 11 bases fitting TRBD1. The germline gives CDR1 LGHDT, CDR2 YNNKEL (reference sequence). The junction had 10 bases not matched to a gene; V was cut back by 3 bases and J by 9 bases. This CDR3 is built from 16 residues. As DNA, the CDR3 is TGTGCCAGCAGCCAGTCGGACAGGGGGCTGTTGGGTGAGCAGTTCTTC. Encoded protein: CASSQSDRGLLGEQFF.

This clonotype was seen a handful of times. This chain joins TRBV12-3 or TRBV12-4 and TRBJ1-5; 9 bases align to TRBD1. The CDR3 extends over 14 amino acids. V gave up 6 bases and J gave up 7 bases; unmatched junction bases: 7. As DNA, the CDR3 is TGTGCCAGCAGGGCGGGGGACAGGGACCAGCCCCAGCATTTT. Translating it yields CASRAGDRDQPQHF.